This T cell receptor (beta chain) was documented in a study of blood T cell repertoires in COVID-19. Study context: Samples of COVID-19 (acute and convalescent) were obtained from the United States, Italy and Spain. Sources were T cells, B-cell-depleted T cells, or PBMCs; the material itself was cDNA or gDNA.

The CDR3 runs 12 residues. Trimming shortened V by 0 bases and J by 5 bases, and 5 bases separated the two germline ends. The germline CDR1 and CDR2 sequences are SGHDT and YYEEEE. As originally analysed: Counts of nucleated cells, estimated from reference gene primer amplification, were obtained. Only in-frame clones appear in the TCRdb table, and some are missing; sequencing was by immunoSEQ multiplex PCR. From that table come the V and J calls and clone size; the DNA was used to work out D and trimming. The sample consists of fewer than 200,000 clones, approximately 85% of them appearing once. The material sequenced was peripheral blood. V usage is TRBV5-6 and J usage is TRBJ2-5, with D hard to call. The origin of this receptor is a man aged 55-75 years who had recovered from COVID-19. The CDR3 region is CASSLGRETQYF. CDR3 sequence (DNA): TGTGCCAGCAGCTTGGGGCGGGAGACCCAGTACTTC.